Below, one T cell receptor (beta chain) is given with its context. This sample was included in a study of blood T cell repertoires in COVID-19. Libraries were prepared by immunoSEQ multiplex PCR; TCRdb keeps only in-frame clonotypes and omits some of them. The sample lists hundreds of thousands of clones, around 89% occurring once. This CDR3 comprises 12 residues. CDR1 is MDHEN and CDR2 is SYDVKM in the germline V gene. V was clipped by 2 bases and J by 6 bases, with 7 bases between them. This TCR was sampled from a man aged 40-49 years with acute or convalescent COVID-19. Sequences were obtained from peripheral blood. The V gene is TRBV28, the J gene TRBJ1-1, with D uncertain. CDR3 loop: CASSLGVSEAFF. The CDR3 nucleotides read TGTGCCAGCAGTTTAGGAGTTTCTGAAGCTTTCTTT.